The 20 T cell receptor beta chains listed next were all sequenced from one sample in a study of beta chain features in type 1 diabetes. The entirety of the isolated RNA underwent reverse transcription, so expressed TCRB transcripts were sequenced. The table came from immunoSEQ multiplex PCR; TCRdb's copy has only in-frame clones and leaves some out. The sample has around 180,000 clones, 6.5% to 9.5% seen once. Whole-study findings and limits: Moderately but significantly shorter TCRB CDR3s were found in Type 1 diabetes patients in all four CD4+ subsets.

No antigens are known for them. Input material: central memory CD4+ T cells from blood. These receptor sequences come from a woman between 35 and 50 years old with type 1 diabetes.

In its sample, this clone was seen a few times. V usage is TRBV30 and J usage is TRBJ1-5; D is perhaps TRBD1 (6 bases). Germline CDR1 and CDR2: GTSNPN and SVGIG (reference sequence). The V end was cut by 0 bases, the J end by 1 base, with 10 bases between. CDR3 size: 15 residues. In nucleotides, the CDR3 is TGTGCCTGGAGTGTAGGGACATACAGCAATCAGCCCCAGCATTTT. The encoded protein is CAWSVGTYSNQPQHF.

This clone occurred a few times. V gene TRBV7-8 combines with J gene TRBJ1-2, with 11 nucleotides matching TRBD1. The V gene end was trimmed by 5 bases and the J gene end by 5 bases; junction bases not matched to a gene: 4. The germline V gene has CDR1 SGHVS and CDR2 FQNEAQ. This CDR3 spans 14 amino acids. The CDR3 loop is CASSGGQGVYGYTF. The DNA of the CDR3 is TGTGCCAGCAGCGGGGGACAGGGGGTATATGGCTACACCTTC.

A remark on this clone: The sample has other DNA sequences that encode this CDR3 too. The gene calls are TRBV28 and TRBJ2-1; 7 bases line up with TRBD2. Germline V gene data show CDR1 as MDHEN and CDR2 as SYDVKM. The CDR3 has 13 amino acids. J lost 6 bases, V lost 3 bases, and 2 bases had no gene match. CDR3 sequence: CASSFSGGNEQFF. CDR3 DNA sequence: TGTGCCAGCAGTTTTTCGGGAGGCAATGAGCAGTTCTTC. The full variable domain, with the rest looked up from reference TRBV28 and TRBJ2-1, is DVKVTQSSRYLVKRTGEKVFLECVQDMDHENMFWYRQDPGLGLRLIYFSYDVKMKEKGDIPEGYSVSREKKERFSLILESASTNQTSMYLCASSFSGGNEQFFGPGTRLTVL.

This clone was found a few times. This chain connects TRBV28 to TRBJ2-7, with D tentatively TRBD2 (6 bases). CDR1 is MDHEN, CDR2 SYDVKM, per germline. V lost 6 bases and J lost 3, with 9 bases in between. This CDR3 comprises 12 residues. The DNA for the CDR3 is TGTGCCAGCAGGGGACTGCACTACGAGCAGTACTTC. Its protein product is CASRGLHYEQYF.

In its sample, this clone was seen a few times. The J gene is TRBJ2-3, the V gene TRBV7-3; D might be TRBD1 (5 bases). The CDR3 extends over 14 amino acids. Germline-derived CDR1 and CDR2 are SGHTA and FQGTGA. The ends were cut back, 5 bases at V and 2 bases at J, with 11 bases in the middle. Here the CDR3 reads CASSRDSLTDTQYF. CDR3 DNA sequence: TGTGCCAGCAGCCGTGACAGCCTCACAGATACGCAGTATTTT.

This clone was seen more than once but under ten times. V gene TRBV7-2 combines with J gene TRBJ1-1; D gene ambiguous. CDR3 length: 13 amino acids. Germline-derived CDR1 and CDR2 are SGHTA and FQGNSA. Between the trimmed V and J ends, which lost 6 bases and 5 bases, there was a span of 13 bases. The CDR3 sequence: CASSFSVNTEAFF. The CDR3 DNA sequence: TGTGCCAGCAGTTTTTCGGTTAATACTGAAGCTTTCTTT. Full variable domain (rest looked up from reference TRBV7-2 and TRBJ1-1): GAGVSQSPSNKVTEKGKDVELRCDPISGHTALYWYRQSLGQGLEFLIYFQGNSAPDKSGLPSDRFSAERTGGSVSTLTIQRTQQEDSAVYLCASSFSVNTEAFFGQGTRLTVV.

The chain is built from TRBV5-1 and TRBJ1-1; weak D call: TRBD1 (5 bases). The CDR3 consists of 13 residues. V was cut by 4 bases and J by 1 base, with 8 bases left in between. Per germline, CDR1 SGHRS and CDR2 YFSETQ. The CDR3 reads CASSQGQNTEAFF. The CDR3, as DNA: TGCGCCAGCAGCCAGGGCCAGAACACTGAAGCTTTCTTT. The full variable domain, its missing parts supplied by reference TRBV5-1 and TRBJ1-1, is KAGVTQTPRYLIKTRGQQVTLSCSPISGHRSVSWYQQTPGQGLQFLFEYFSETQRNKGNFPGRFSGRQFSNSRSEMNVSTLELGDSALYLCASSQGQNTEAFFGQGTRLTVV.

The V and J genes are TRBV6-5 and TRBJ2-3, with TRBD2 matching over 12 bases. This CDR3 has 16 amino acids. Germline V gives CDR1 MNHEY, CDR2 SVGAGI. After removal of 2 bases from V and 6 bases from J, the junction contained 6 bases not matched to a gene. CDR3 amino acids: CASSYRRTSGADTQYF. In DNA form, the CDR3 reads TGTGCCAGCAGTTACCGACGGACTAGCGGGGCGGATACGCAGTATTTT.

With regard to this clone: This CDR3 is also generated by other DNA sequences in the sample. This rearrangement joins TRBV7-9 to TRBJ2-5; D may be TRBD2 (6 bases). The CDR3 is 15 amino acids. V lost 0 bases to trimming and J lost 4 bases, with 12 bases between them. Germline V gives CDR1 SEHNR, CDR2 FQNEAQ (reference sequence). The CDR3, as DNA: TGTGCCAGCAGCTTAGCTTTATTGGGGGGAGAGACCCAGTACTTC. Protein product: CASSLALLGGETQYF.

The chain's CDR3 is CASSSRLASTGELFF. CDR3 nucleotide sequence: TGTGCCAGCAGTTCTAGACTAGCGAGCACCGGGGAGCTGTTTTTT. The chain has TRBV2 and TRBJ2-2; 8 nucleotides line up with TRBD2. The V gene's germline CDR1 is SNHLY and CDR2 FYNNEI. After removal of 5 bases from V and 4 bases from J, the junction contained 6 bases not matched to a gene. This CDR3 has 15 amino acids.

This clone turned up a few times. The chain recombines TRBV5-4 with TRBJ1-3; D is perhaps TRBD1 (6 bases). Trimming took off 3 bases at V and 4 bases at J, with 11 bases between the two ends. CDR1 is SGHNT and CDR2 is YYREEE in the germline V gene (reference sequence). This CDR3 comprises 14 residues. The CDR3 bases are TGTGCCAGCAGCTCCACGACAGGCGGAAACACCATATATTTT. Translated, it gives CASSSTTGGNTIYF.

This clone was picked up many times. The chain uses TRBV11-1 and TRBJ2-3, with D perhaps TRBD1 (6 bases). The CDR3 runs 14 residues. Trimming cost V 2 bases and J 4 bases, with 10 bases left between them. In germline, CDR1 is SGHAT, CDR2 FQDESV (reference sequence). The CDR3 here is CASSLSRGPDTQYF. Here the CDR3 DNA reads TGTGCCAGCAGCTTAAGCAGGGGACCAGATACGCAGTATTTT. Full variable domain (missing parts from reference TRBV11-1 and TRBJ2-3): EAEVAQSPRYKITEKSQAVAFWCDPISGHATLYWYRQILGQGPELLVQFQDESVVDDSQLPKDRFSAERLKGVDSTLKIQPAELGDSAMYLCASSLSRGPDTQYFGPGTRLTVL.

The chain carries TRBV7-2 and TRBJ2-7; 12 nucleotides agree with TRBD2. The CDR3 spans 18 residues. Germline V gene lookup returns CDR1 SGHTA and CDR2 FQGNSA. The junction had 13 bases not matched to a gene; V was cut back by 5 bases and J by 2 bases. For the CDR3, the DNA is TGTGCCAGCAGCCTACGGTCTAGCGGGGGGGGTCAAGCCTACGAGCAGTACTTC. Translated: CASSLRSSGGGQAYEQYF.

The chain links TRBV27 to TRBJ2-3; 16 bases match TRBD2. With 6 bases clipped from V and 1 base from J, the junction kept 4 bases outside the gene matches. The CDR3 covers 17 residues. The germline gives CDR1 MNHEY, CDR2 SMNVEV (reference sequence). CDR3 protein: CASRGLAGGLGTDTQYF. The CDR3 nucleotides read TGTGCCAGCAGGGGACTAGCGGGGGGGCTTGGCACAGATACGCAGTATTTT.

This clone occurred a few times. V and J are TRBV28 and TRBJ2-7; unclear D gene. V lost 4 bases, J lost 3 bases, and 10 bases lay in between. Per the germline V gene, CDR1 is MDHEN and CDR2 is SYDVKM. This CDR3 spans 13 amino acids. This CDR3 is CASSWSAGYEQYF. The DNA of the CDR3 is TGTGCCAGCAGTTGGTCAGCAGGCTACGAGCAGTACTTC.

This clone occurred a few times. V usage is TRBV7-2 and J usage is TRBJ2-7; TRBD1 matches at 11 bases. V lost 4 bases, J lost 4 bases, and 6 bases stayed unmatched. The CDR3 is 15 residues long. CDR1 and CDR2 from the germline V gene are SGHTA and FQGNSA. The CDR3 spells CASSSRTGGAYEQYF. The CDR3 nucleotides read TGTGCCAGCAGCTCCAGGACAGGGGGCGCGTACGAGCAGTACTTC.

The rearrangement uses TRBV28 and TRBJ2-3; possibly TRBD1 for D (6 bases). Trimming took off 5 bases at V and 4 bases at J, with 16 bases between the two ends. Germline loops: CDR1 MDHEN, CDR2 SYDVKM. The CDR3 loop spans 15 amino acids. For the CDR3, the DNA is TGTGCCAGCAGTAATCAGGGGCTTGAGGCAGATACGCAGTATTTT. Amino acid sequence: CASSNQGLEADTQYF.

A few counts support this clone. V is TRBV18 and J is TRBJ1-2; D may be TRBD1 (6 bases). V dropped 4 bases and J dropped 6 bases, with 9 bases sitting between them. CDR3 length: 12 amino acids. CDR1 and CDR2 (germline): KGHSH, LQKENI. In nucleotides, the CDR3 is TGTGCCAGCTCACTGGACAGCGATGGCTACACCTTC. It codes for CASSLDSDGYTF. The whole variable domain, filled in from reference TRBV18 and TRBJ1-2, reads NAGVMQNPRHLVRRRGQEARLRCSPMKGHSHVYWYRQLPEEGLKFMVYLQKENIIDESGMPKERFSAEFPKEGPSILRIQQVVRGDSAAYFCASSLDSDGYTFGSGTRLTVV.

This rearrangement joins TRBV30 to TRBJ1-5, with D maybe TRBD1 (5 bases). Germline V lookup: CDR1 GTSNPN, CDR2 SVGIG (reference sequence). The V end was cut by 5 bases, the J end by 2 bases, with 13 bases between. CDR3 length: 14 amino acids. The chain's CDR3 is CAWATVTGNQPQHF. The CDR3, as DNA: TGTGCCTGGGCGACAGTCACAGGCAATCAGCCCCAGCATTTT.

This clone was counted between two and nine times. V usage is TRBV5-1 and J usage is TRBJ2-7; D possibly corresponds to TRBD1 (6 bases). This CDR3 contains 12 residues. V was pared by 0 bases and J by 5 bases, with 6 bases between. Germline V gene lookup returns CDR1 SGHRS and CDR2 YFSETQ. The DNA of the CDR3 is TGCGCCAGCAGCTTGGACAGGGACGAGCAGTACTTC. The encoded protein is CASSLDRDEQYF. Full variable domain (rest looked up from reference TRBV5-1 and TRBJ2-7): KAGVTQTPRYLIKTRGQQVTLSCSPISGHRSVSWYQQTPGQGLQFLFEYFSETQRNKGNFPGRFSGRQFSNSRSEMNVSTLELGDSALYLCASSLDRDEQYFGPGTRLTVT.